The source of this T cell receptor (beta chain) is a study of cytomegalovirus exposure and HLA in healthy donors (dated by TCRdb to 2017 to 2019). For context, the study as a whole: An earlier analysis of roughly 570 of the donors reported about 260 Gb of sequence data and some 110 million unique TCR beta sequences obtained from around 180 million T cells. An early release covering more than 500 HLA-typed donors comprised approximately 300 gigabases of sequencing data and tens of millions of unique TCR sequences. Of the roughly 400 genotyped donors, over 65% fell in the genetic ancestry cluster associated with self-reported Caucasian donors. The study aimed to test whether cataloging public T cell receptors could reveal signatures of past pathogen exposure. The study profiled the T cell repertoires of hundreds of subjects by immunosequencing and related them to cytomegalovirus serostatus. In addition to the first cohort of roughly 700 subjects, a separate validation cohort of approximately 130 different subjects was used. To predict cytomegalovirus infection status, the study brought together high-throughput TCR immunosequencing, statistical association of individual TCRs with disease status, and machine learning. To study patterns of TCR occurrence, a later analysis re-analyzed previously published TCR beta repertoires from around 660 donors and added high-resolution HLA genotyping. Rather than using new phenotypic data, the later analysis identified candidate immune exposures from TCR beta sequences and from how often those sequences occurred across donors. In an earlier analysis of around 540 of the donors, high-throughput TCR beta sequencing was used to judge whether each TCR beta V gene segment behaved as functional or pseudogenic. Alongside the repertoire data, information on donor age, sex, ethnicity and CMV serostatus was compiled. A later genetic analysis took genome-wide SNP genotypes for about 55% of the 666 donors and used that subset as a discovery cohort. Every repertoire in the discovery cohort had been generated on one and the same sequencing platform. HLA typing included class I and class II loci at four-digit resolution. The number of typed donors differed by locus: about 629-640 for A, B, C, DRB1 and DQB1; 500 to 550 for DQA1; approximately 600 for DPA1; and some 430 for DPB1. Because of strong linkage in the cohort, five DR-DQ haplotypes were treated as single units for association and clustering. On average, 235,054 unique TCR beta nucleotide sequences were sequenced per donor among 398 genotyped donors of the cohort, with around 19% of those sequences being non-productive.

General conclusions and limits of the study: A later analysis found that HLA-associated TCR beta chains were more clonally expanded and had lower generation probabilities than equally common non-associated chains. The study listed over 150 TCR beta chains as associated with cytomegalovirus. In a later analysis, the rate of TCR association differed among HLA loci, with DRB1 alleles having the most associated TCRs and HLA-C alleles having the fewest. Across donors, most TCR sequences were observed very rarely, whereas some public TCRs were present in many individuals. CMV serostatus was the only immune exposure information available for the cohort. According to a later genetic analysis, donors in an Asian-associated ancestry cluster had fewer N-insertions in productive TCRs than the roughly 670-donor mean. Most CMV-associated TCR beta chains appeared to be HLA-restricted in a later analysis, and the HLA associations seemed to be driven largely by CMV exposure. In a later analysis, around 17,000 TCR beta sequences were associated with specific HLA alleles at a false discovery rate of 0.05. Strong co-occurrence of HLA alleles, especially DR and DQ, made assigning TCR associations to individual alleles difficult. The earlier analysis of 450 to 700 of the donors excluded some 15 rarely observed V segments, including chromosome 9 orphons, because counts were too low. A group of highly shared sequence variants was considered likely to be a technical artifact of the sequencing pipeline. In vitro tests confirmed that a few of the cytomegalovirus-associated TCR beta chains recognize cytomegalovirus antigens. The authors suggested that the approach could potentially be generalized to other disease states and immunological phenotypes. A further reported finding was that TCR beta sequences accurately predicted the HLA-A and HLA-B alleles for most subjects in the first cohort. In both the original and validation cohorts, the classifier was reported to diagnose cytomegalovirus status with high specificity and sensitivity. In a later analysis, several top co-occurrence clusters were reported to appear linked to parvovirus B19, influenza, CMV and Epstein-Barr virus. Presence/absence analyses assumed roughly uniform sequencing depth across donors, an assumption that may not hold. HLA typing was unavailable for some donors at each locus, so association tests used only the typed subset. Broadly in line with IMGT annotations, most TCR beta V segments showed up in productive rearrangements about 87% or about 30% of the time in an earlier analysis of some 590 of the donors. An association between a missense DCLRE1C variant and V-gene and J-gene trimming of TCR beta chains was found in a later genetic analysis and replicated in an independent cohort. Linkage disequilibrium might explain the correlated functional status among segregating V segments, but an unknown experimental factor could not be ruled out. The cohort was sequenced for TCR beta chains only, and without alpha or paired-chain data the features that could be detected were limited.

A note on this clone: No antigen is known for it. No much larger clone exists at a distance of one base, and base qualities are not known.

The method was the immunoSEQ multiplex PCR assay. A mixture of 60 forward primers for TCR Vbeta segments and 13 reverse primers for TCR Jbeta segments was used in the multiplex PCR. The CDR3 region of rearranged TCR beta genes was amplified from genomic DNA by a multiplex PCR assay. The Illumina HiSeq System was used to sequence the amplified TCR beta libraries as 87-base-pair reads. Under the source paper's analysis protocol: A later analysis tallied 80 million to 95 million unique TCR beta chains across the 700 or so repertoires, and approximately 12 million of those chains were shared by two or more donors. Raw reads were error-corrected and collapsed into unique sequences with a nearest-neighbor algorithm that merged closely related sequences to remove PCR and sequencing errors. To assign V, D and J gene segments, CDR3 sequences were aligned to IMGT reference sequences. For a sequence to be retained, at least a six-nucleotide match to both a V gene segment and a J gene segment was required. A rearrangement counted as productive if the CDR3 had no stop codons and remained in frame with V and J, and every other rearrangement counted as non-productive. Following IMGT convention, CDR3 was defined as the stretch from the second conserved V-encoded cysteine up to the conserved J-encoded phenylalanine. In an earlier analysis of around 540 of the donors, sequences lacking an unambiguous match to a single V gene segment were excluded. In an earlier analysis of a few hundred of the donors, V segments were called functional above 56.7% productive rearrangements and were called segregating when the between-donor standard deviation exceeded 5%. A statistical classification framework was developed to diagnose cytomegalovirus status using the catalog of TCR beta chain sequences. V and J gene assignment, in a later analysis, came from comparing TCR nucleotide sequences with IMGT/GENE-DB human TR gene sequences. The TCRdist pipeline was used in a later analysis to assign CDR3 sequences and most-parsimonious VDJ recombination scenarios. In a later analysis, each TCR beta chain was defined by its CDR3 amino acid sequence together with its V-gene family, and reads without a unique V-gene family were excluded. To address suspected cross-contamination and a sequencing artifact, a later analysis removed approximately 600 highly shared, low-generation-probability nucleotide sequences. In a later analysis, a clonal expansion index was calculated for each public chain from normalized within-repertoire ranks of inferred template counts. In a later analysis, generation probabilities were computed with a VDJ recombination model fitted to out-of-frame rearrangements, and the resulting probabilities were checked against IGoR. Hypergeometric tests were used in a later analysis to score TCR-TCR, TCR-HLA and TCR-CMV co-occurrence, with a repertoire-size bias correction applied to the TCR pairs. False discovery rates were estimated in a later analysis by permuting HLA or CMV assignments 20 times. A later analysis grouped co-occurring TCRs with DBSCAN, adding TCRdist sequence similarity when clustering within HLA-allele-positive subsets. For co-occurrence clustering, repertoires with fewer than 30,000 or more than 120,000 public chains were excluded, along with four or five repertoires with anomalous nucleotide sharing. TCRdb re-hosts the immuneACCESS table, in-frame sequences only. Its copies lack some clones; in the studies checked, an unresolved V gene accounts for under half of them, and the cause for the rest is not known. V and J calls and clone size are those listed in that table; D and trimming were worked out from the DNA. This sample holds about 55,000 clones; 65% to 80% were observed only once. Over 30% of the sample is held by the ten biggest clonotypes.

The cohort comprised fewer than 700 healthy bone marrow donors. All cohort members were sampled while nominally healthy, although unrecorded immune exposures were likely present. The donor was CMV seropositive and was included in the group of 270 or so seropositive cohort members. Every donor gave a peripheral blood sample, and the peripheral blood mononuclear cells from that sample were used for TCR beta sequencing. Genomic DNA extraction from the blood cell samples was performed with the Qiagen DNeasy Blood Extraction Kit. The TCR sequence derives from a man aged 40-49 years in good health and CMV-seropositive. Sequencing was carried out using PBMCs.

The CDR3 region reads CASSLFQLNTEAFF. The sequence in DNA is TGTGCCAGCAGCTTATTTCAATTGAACACTGAAGCTTTCTTT. The rearrangement combines TRBV7-2 with TRBJ1-1, with the D gene uncertain. The CDR3 starts with the cysteine, ends with the phenylalanine, and has 14 residues. Only the CDR3 portion is preserved as DNA: 42 bases, with reading frame beginning at the first base. From a lookup of the germline V gene, CDR1 and CDR2 are SGHTA and FQGNSA. V drops 2 bases and J drops 0 bases, leaving 7 bases in between.